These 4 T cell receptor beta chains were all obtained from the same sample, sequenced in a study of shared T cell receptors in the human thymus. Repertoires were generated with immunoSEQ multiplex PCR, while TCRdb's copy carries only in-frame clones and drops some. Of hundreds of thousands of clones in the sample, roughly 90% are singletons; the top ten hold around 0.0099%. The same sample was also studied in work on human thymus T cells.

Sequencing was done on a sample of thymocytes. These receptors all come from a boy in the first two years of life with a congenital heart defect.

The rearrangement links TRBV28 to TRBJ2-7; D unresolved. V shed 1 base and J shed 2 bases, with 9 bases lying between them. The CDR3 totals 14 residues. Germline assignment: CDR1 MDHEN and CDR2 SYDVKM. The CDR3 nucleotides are TGTGCCAGCAGTTTATCCGGTCCCCCCTACGAGCAGTACTTC. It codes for CASSLSGPPYEQYF.

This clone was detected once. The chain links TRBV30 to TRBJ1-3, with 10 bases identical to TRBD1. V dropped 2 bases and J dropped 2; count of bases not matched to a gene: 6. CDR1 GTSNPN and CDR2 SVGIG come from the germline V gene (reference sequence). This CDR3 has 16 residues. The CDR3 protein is CAWSSSDRGTGNTIYF. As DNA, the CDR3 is TGTGCCTGGAGTTCCTCGGACAGGGGGACTGGAAACACCATATATTTT. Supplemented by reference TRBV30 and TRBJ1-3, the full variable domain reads SQTIHQWPATLVQPVGSPLSLECTVEGTSNPNLYWYRQAAGRGLQLLFYSVGIGQISSEVPQNLSASRPQDRQFILSSKKLLLSDSGFYLCAWSSSDRGTGNTIYFGEGSWLTVV.

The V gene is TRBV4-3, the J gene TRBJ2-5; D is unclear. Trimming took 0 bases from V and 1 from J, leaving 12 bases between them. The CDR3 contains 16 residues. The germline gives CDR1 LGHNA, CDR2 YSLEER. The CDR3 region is CASSQDIRRVQETQYF. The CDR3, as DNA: TGCGCCAGCAGCCAAGATATACGGAGAGTCCAAGAGACCCAGTACTTC.

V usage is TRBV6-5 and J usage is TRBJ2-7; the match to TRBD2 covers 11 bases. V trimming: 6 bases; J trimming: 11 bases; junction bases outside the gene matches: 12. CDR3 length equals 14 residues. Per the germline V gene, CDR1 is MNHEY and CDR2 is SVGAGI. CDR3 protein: CASRTGTSGPREYF. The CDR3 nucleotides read TGTGCCAGCAGGACCGGGACTAGCGGTCCGAGGGAGTACTTC.